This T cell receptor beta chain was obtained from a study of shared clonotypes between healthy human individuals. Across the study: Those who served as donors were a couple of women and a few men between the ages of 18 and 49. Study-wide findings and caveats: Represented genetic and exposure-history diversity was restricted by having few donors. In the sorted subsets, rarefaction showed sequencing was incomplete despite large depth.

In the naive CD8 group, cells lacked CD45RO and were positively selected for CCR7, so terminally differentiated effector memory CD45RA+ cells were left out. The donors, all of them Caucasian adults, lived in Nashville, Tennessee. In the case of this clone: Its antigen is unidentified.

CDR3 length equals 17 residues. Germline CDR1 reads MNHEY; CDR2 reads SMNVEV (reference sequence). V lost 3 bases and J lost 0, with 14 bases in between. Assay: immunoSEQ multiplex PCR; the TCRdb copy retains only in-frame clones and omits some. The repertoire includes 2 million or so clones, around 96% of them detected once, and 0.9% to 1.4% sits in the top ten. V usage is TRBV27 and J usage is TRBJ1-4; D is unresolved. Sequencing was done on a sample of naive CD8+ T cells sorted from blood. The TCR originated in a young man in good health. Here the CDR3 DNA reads TGTGCCAGCAGTTTCCCGGCAGCCCAAGCAACTAATGAAAAACTGTTTTTT. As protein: CASSFPAAQATNEKLFF.